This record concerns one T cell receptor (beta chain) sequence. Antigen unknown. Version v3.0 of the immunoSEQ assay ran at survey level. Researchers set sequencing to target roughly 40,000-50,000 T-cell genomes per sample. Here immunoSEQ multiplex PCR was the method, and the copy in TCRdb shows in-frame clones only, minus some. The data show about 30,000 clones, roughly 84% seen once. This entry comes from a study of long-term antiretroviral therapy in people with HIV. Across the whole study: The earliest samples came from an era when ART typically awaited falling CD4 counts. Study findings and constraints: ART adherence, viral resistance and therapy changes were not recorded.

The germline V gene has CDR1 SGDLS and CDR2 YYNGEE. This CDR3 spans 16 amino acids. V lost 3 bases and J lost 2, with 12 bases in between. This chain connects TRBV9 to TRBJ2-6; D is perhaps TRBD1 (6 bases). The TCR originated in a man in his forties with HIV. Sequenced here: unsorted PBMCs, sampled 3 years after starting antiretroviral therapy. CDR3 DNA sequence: TGTGCCAGCAGCGGCTACAGGGCCCCTGGGGCCAACGTCCTGACTTTC. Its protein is CASSGYRAPGANVLTF.